These 19 T cell receptor beta chains originate from one sample sequenced in a study of B cell selection in AIRE deficiency. Sorted regulatory T cells were CD4-positive, CD25-high and CD127-low or negative. The repertoire was sequenced with immunoSEQ multiplex PCR; TCRdb's copy has only in-frame clones and lacks some. This table has fewer than 25,000 clones, 92% appearing once. The specimen sequenced was CD4+CD25+ Tregs sorted from PBMCs. These TCRs come from a human donor in good health.

The gene calls are TRBV13 and TRBJ1-2; 9 positions agree with TRBD1. The J segment lost 9 bases and the V segment lost 3 bases, leaving 11 bases of the junction unmatched. The CDR3 covers 15 residues. The germline V gene encodes CDR1 PRHDT and CDR2 FYEKMQ (reference sequence). In DNA, the CDR3 is TGTGCCAGCAGCTTGGGGACCGGGACAGGGCGCCGCTACACCTTC. Its protein product is CASSLGTGTGRRYTF.

Written as DNA, the CDR3 is TGCGCCAGCAGAGGGACAGCAACCTTTAACTATGGCTACACCTTC. It translates to CASRGTATFNYGYTF. The rearrangement uses TRBV4-3 and TRBJ1-2; 7 bases line up with TRBD1. CDR3 length: 15 amino acids. With V trimmed by 6 bases and J by 1 base, 8 bases remained unmatched. Germline V gene lookup returns CDR1 LGHNA and CDR2 YSLEER.

The V and J genes are TRBV4-2 and TRBJ1-6; unclear D gene. The V end was cut by 5 bases, the J end by 4 bases, with 12 bases between. CDR3 length: 15 residues. CDR1 and CDR2 (germline): LGHNA, YNFKEQ. The CDR3 reads CASSSRPIYNSPLHF. In DNA form, the CDR3 reads TGTGCCAGCAGCTCTCGACCGATTTATAATTCACCCCTCCACTTT.

The V and J genes are TRBV5-4 and TRBJ1-2; D not certain. The CDR3 covers 13 residues. Deletions cut 4 bases from V and 4 bases from J, with 11 bases between. Per germline, CDR1 SGHNT and CDR2 YYREEE (reference sequence). CDR3 nucleotide sequence: TGTGCCAGCAGCCCTGGAGGAGCCTATGGCTACACCTTC. As protein: CASSPGGAYGYTF.

The chain has TRBV30 and TRBJ1-5; D is possibly TRBD1 (6 bases). The V gene lost 1 base and the J gene lost 5 bases, with 9 bases spanning the gap. The CDR3 is 13 residues long. The germline V gene encodes CDR1 GTSNPN and CDR2 SVGIG (reference sequence). Here the CDR3 DNA reads TGTGCCTGGAGTGCACAGGGTGATCAGCCCCAGCATTTT. Protein: CAWSAQGDQPQHF.

V and J are TRBV5-1 and TRBJ1-1; 7 nucleotides align to TRBD1. CDR3 length: 16 residues. Trimming took 4 bases from V and 0 from J; bases not matched to a gene: 9. The germline gives CDR1 SGHRS, CDR2 YFSETQ. The CDR3 region is CASSQVHRGVNTEAFF. CDR3 coding DNA: TGCGCCAGCAGCCAAGTCCACAGGGGTGTGAACACTGAAGCTTTCTTT.

The rearrangement uses TRBV5-1 and TRBJ2-3; 9 positions match TRBD2. CDR1 and CDR2 from the germline V gene are SGHRS and YFSETQ. The CDR3 has 18 amino acids. The V gene end was trimmed by 3 bases and the J gene end by 2 bases; junction bases not matched to a gene: 13. Here the CDR3 DNA reads TGCGCCAGCAGCTCTATCAAGGGCTCTAGCGGGGTCACAGATACGCAGTATTTT. Its translation: CASSSIKGSSGVTDTQYF. The complete variable domain, with remaining parts taken from reference TRBV5-1 and TRBJ2-3, reads KAGVTQTPRYLIKTRGQQVTLSCSPISGHRSVSWYQQTPGQGLQFLFEYFSETQRNKGNFPGRFSGRQFSNSRSEMNVSTLELGDSALYLCASSSIKGSSGVTDTQYFGPGTRLTVL.

The count of this clone is one. The rearrangement joins TRBV5-6 to TRBJ1-6; D remains unclear. The CDR3 covers 15 residues. Trimming took off 3 bases at V and 4 bases at J, with 11 bases between the two ends. Germline V gene data show CDR1 as SGHDT and CDR2 as YYEEEE. The CDR3: CASSSRPIYNSPLHF. The CDR3 DNA sequence: TGTGCCAGCAGCTCTCGACCGATTTATAATTCACCCCTCCACTTT.

The rearrangement uses TRBV6-1 and TRBJ2-2, with 8 positions matching TRBD2. The germline V gene has CDR1 MNHNS and CDR2 SASEGT. V was clipped by 2 bases and J by 0 bases; unmatched bases: 11. The CDR3 loop spans 19 amino acids. In DNA, the CDR3 is TGTGCCAGCAGTGAACTCGCGGGAGGCACTTTTTCGAACACCGGGGAGCTGTTTTTT. Its protein product is CASSELAGGTFSNTGELFF.

This rearrangement joins TRBV6-1 to TRBJ1-2, with D unclear. CDR1 is MNHNS and CDR2 is SASEGT in the germline V gene. The V and J ends lost 6 bases and 2 bases respectively, with 13 bases between them. This CDR3 comprises 14 residues. The CDR3 here is CASSIGRSNYGYTF. The CDR3 DNA reads as TGTGCCAGCAGCATCGGCAGGTCCAACTATGGCTACACCTTC.

The genes are TRBV18 and TRBJ2-3; 7 positions agree with TRBD1. There are 15 residues in the CDR3. V was clipped by 1 base and J by 2 bases; unmatched bases: 3. CDR1 KGHSH and CDR2 LQKENI come from the germline V gene. In DNA, the CDR3 is TGTGCCAGCTCACCACTGGACAGGATCACAGATACGCAGTATTTT. Amino acid sequence: CASSPLDRITDTQYF.

The gene calls are TRBV18 and TRBJ2-3; TRBD1 is a possible D gene (5 bases). CDR1 is KGHSH and CDR2 is LQKENI in the germline V gene. The V end was cut by 0 bases, the J end by 2 bases, with 15 bases between. The CDR3 is 17 residues long. In DNA, the CDR3 is TGTGCCAGCTCACCACCGATAGGGGATATAGACACAGATACGCAGTATTTT. Amino acid sequence: CASSPPIGDIDTDTQYF.

V gene TRBV5-4 combines with J gene TRBJ2-7, with D tentatively TRBD1 or TRBD2 (5 bases each). The CDR3 length is 14 residues. V gave up 0 bases and J gave up 2 bases, with 9 bases separating them. Germline CDR1 and CDR2: SGHNT and YYREEE (reference sequence). The CDR3 region has the DNA TGTGCCAGCAGCTTGGCTGGGACCCCCTACGAGCAGTACTTC. Its protein is CASSLAGTPYEQYF.

The rearrangement links TRBV6-1 to TRBJ2-7; D might be TRBD2 (6 bases). This CDR3 comprises 14 residues. V was trimmed by 7 bases and J by 3 bases, leaving 16 bases between them. Per germline, CDR1 MNHNS and CDR2 SASEGT. CDR3 residues: CASNLRGGDYEQYF. In DNA form, the CDR3 reads TGTGCCAGCAATCTTCGGGGAGGAGACTACGAGCAGTACTTC.

This clone came up a few times. The chain combines TRBV11-2 with TRBJ1-1; D uncertain. Trimming cost V 1 base and J 1 base, with 7 bases left between them. Germline V gene data show CDR1 as SGHAT and CDR2 as FQNNGV. This CDR3 is 14 amino acids long. The CDR3 here is CASSLGPPNTEAFF. The CDR3 coding sequence is TGTGCCAGCAGCTTAGGACCGCCGAACACTGAAGCTTTCTTT.

The rearrangement links TRBV6-1 to TRBJ2-5; no definite D call. Germline CDR1 and CDR2: MNHNS and SASEGT. Trimming shortened V by 5 bases and J by 5 bases, and 6 bases separated the two germline ends. The length of the CDR3 is 11 residues. CDR3 residues: CASSLGETQYF. DNA for the CDR3: TGTGCCAGCAGTTTGGGTGAGACCCAGTACTTC.

This chain connects TRBV25-1 to TRBJ1-4; D gene unclear. The ends were cut back, 2 bases at V and 4 bases at J, with 5 bases in the middle. The CDR3 has 13 amino acids. Germline loops: CDR1 MGHDK, CDR2 SYGVNS. This chain's CDR3 is CASSEPHNEKLFF. The CDR3 nucleotides are TGTGCCAGCAGTGAACCTCATAATGAAAAACTGTTTTTT.

The chain joins TRBV5-1 to TRBJ1-2, with TRBD1 matching 11 bases. Germline trimming cut 6 bases from V and 7 bases from J; bases unmatched to any gene: 5. The CDR3 is 13 residues long. The germline gives CDR1 SGHRS, CDR2 YFSETQ. The CDR3 region is CASTGQGAGGYTF. In nucleotides, the CDR3 is TGCGCCAGCACTGGACAGGGGGCGGGTGGCTACACCTTC.

In DNA form, the CDR3 reads TGTGCCAGCAGTTATGGGGGGCTCAGTGAAGCTTTCTTT. It translates to CASSYGGLSEAFF. The chain is built from TRBV6-5 and TRBJ1-1, with D tentatively TRBD1 (6 bases). This CDR3 contains 13 residues. Germline V gene data show CDR1 as MNHEY and CDR2 as SVGAGI. V was cut by 3 bases and J by 7 bases, with 12 bases left in between.